The source of this TCR beta chain is a study of T cell changes during pregnancy in multiple sclerosis. Assay used: immunoSEQ multiplex PCR; TCRdb lists only in-frame clones, some missing. Of over 20,000 clones listed, roughly 87% are singletons. V gave up 2 bases and J gave up 6 bases; unmatched junction bases: 7. The CDR3 length is 15 residues. The V gene's germline CDR1 is SGHTA and CDR2 FQGNSA. V and J are TRBV7-2 and TRBJ1-2; 9 bases line up with TRBD1. The clonotype comes from a female donor with multiple sclerosis, enrolled in a pregnancy study. The material was CD8+ T cells from peripheral blood mononuclear cells, obtained after pregnancy. CDR3 in amino acids: CASSLIRGQGNGYTF. CDR3 nucleotide sequence: TGTGCCAGCAGCTTAATTCGGGGACAGGGCAATGGCTACACCTTC.